Each of the 5 T cell receptor beta chains below was sequenced from the same sample in a study of CXCR3-negative and CXCR3-positive naive CD8 T cells. UMI-labeled 5' RACE yielded the TRB cDNA libraries. TCRdb processed the 5' RACE reads again and assigns one entry to each CDR3 protein, with no DNA. The sample features 45,000 to 65,000 distinct CDR3 sequences, with roughly 20% in its top ten. Sequencing was done on a sample of memory CD8+ T cells from blood. These receptors were taken from a human donor in good health. Some clones in this sample may be carry-over from other donors' samples.

The rearrangement uses TRBV6-2 or TRBV6-3 and TRBJ2-4; TCRdb reports TRBD1, a call that lacks DNA to check it against. The CDR3 extends over 13 amino acids. The germline V gene has CDR1 MNHEY and CDR2 SVGEGT. The CDR3 reads CASESGQENIQYF.

This chain joins TRBV6-5 and TRBJ2-7. The CDR3 covers 15 residues. Germline V gene sequence: CDR1 MNHEY, CDR2 SVGAGI. The CDR3 sequence is CASSQIIGSSYEQYF.

The CDR3 sequence: CATAKQGQANTGELFF. The V call is TRBV7-9, the J call TRBJ2-2. In germline, CDR1 is SEHNR, CDR2 FQNEAQ (reference sequence). The CDR3 sequence is 16 residues long.

This sequence joins TRBV4-3 and TRBJ2-7. Germline V gives CDR1 LGHNA, CDR2 YSLEER. The CDR3 has 15 residues. CDR3 in amino acids: CASSQGPRDSYEQYF.

The V gene is TRBV29-1, the J gene TRBJ2-7; TCRdb selects TRBD2, and the lack of DNA leaves this call unchecked. CDR3 length: 15 amino acids. Germline V lookup: CDR1 SQVTM, CDR2 ANQGSEA. Here the CDR3 reads CSATTGLSGIYEQYF.